This TCR beta chain was captured in a study of early T cells in non-severe SARS-CoV-2 infection. Study in general: The authors sequenced bulk RNA from unsorted whole blood, leaving chains unpaired. Study-level findings and limits: VDJdb matching skewed toward anti-spike CD8 responses, missing private and CD4 specificities.

This clonotype was observed a few times. Its antigen is as yet unknown. Trimming pared 3 bases from V and 3 bases from J, leaving 19 bases between. CDR1 is WSHSY and CDR2 is SAAADI in the germline V gene. This CDR3 has 17 amino acids. Unique molecular identifiers were affixed to single, distinct cDNA molecules. MiXCR, applied by TCRdb to the 5' RACE reads, yields one record per CDR3 protein. The data contain about 100,000 distinct CDR3 sequences, roughly 13% of them singletons. The V call is TRBV10-2, the J call TRBJ2-3; D is ambiguous. The clonotype comes from an adult who was a healthcare worker with PCR-confirmed SARS-CoV-2 infection or an uninfected control (not recorded which). Material for sequencing was whole blood. The CDR3 nucleotides are TGCGCCAGCAGTGATCGGAATCGGCCCGCGCCAACAGATACGCAGTATTTT. It codes for CASSDRNRPAPTDTQYF.